This T cell receptor beta chain was captured in a study of T cell repertoires and HLA-DP antigens. About the research overall: DNA input averaged 218.4 ng in sorted CD137+CD4+ and roughly 1,300 ng in pre-culture CD4+. General observations from the study: Against both alloantigens, CD137+ clonality was similar, roughly 0.38. Clones undetected before culture averaged about 35% against one allele and under 60% against the other.

This clone was seen only once. The antigen is undetermined. This CDR3 spans 15 amino acids. CDR1 SGHRS and CDR2 YFSETQ come from the germline V gene. V was clipped by 4 bases and J by 5 bases, with 17 bases between them. Sequencing used immunoSEQ multiplex PCR; TCRdb keeps in-frame clones, though not all of them. The table includes about 73,000 clones, about four fifths detected once. The chain has TRBV5-1 and TRBJ2-3; D is possibly TRBD2 (7 bases). The clonotype originates from a man in his sixties in good health and CMV-seronegative. Sequenced material: CD4+ T cells from PBMCs. In nucleotides, the CDR3 is TGCGCCAGCAGCCCCCAGGGGCGGGAGATAGATACGCAGTATTTT. Amino acid sequence: CASSPQGREIDTQYF.